This T cell receptor beta chain was observed in a study of Ad26.COV2.S vaccination and SARS-CoV-2 variants. The CDR3 length is 12 residues. The assay was immunoSEQ multiplex PCR, and TCRdb's table has in-frame clones only and misses some. The profile covers just over 350,000 clones, with 92% appearing a single time and roughly 3.9% taken by the ten largest. The starting material was peripheral blood, obtained after recovery from COVID-19. This chain joins TRBV21-1 and TRBJ2-7. TRBV21-1 is marked as a pseudogene. The origin of this receptor is a human donor who had recovered from COVID-19. The CDR3 coding sequence is TGTGCCAGCAGCAAAGGCCCAACCGAGCAGTACTTC. Translation: CASSKGPTEQYF.